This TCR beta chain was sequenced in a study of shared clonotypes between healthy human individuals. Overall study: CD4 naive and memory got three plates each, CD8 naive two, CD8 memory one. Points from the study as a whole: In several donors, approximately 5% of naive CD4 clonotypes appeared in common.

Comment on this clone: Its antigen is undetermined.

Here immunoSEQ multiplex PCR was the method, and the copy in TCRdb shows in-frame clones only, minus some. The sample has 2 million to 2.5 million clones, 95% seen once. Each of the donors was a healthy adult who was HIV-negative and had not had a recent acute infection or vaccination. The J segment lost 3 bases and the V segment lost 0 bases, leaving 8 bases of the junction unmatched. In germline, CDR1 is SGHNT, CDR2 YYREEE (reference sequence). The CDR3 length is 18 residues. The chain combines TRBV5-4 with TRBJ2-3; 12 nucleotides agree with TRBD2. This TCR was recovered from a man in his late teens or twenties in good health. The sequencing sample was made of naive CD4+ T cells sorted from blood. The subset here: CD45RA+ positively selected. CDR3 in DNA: TGTGCCAGCAGCTTGGGACTAGCGGGAGCAAGAAGAACAGATACGCAGTATTTT. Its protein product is CASSLGLAGARRTDTQYF.